Presented here are 32 T cell receptor beta chains from one specimen sequenced in a study of T cell clonality in common variable immunodeficiency. Assay: immunoSEQ multiplex PCR; the TCRdb copy retains only in-frame clones and omits some. The data show some 50,000 clones, with none appearing a single time. Sequences were obtained from peripheral blood mononuclear cells. These receptors were taken from a person aged 18 to 70 in good health.

On this clone itself: With the read ending 3 residues before the CDR3 end, the germline J gene is used to fill in that end. This chain joins TRBV19 and TRBJ1-1; D possibly corresponds to TRBD1 (5 bases). Germline V gene lookup returns CDR1 LNHDA and CDR2 SQIVND (reference sequence). There are 12 residues in the CDR3. CDR3 residues: CASSLQGNIAFF. CDR3 DNA, as far as it was read: TGTGCCAGTAGTCTGCAGGGAAACATT.

This clone was observed at least ten times. The DNA read from the CDR3 is TGCAGTGCTAGATGGCCTAGGGGGCGGGACGGTTCAGATACG. It encodes CSARWPRGRDGSDT. The entire CDR3 protein is CSARWPRGRDGSDTQYF. The V gene is TRBV20-1, the J gene TRBJ2-3, with D perhaps TRBD1 (7 bases). From the germline J gene comes the end of the CDR3, since the read stops 3 residues before it. V was pared by 2 bases and J by 4 bases, with 22 bases between. Germline V lookup: CDR1 DFQATT, CDR2 SNEGSKA (reference sequence). The CDR3 contains 17 residues.

This clone was observed a handful of times. The read halts 3 residues ahead of the CDR3 end, with the missing end drawn from the germline J gene. The gene calls are TRBV11-1 and TRBJ2-1; D is perhaps TRBD1 (6 bases). The CDR3 spans 13 residues. Germline V gene data show CDR1 as SGHAT and CDR2 as FQDESV (reference sequence). Trimming left V 6 bases short and J 4 bases short, with 10 bases between. The CDR3 is CASSFGQYNEQFF. The covered CDR3 bases are TGTGCCAGCAGTTTCGGACAGTACAATGAG.

This clone was observed at least ten times. The CDR3 DNA, read in part, is TGCAGCGTTGAGGTAGACGGGGGTCCGTACGAG. Translating gives CSVEVDGGPYE. The full CDR3 sequence reads CSVEVDGGPYEQYF. The rearrangement joins TRBV29-1 to TRBJ2-7, with D possibly matching TRBD2 (6 bases). The CDR3 goes on 3 residues after the read ends, and that part is filled in from the germline J gene. The CDR3 spans 14 residues. Trimming stripped 3 bases from V and 4 bases from J, with 16 bases between. Germline lookup yields CDR1 SQVTM and CDR2 ANQGSEA.

This clone was detected many times. The read halts 3 residues ahead of the CDR3 end, with the missing end drawn from the germline J gene. The chain uses TRBV5-1 and TRBJ2-1; no clear D gene. The CDR3 sequence is 15 residues long. V lost 0 bases and J 8 bases, leaving 15 bases between the germline ends. Germline CDR1 reads SGHRS; CDR2 reads YFSETQ. The sequenced part of the CDR3 DNA is TGCGCCAGCAGCTTGGGCCACGCCCGAAGCGATGAG. This encodes CASSLGHARSDE. The CDR3 in its entirety is CASSLGHARSDEQFF.

This clone came up many times. The read ends 3 residues before the CDR3 terminus; that terminus is restored from the germline J gene. V usage is TRBV20-1 and J usage is TRBJ2-3; TRBD2 aligns across 8 bases. V shed 7 bases, J shed 4 bases, and the junction held 13 bases outside the gene matches. Germline CDR1 reads DFQATT; CDR2 reads SNEGSKA (reference sequence). The CDR3 spans 15 residues. The part of the CDR3 DNA that was read is TGCAGTGTCCCAACGGCGGGAGGTAGCGCAGATACG. Translation: CSVPTAGGSADT. The CDR3 in its entirety is CSVPTAGGSADTQYF.

This clone was seen only a few times. The read ends 3 residues before the CDR3 terminus; that terminus is restored from the germline J gene. The chain carries TRBV2 and TRBJ2-7; maybe TRBD1 (5 bases). Germline values: CDR1 SNHLY, CDR2 FYNNEI. With 8 bases removed from V and 3 bases from J, the gap between germline ends came to 14 bases. The CDR3 spans 13 residues. CDR3 residues: CASEEGDSYEQYF. The CDR3 DNA, read in part, is TGTGCCAGCGAGGAAGGCGACAGCTACGAG.

The table lists this clone with many counts. The CDR3 end is not reached by the read, which stops 3 residues before it; the germline J gene fills it in. The genes are TRBV20-1 and TRBJ2-1; D is uncertain. Between the trimmed V and J ends, which lost 3 bases and 7 bases, there was a span of 19 bases. This CDR3 contains 15 residues. CDR1 is DFQATT and CDR2 is SNEGSKA in the germline V gene (reference sequence). CDR3 amino acids: CSASSTHLVVNEQFF. The sequenced part of the CDR3 DNA is TGCAGTGCTAGTTCCACCCATCTAGTAGTTAATGAG.

This clone occurred many times. The CDR3 end is not reached by the read, which stops 3 residues before it; the germline J gene fills it in. V gene TRBV6-2 or TRBV6-3 combines with J gene TRBJ2-7; unclear D gene. Germline values: CDR1 MNHEY, CDR2 SVGEGT. This CDR3 has 16 amino acids. V gave up 4 bases and J gave up 4 bases, with 20 bases separating them. The part of the CDR3 DNA that was read is TGTGCCAGCAGTTCCGACAATCCCTTCGTCCCTTACGAG. This sequence encodes CASSSDNPFVPYE. The entire CDR3 is CASSSDNPFVPYEQYF.

To note about this clone: Relative to the germline gene, one junction end is altered; a read error may explain this. The read terminates 3 residues before the CDR3 end, so the remaining end is supplied by the germline J gene. V usage is TRBV7-7 and J usage is TRBJ2-5; D is perhaps TRBD2 (5 bases). Germline loops: CDR1 SSHAT, CDR2 FNYEAQ (reference sequence). The CDR3 spans 14 residues. This chain's CDR3 is CASSLGGFQETQYF. The part of the CDR3 DNA that was read is TGTGCTAGCAGCTTAGGCGGGTTCCAAGAGACC.

This clone showed up many times. The CDR3 bases that were read are TGTGCCAGCAGCGTAGGCCTTTTACGGAGCGACAGCCCCGGGAGGAACACC. Translated, it gives CASSVGLLRSDSPGRNT. The CDR3, in full, reads CASSVGLLRSDSPGRNTIYF. The chain links TRBV9 to TRBJ1-3, with a weak D call TRBD1 (5 bases). The missing CDR3 end, 3 residues past where the read stops, is filled in from the germline J gene. Trimming left V 0 bases short and J 7 bases short, with 29 bases between. The germline CDR1 and CDR2 sequences are SGDLS and YYNGEE. The CDR3 consists of 20 residues. Full variable domain (rest looked up from reference TRBV9 and TRBJ1-3): DSGVTQTPKHLITATGQRVTLRCSPRSGDLSVYWYQQSLDQGLQFLIQYYNGEERAKGNILERFSAQQFPDLHSELNLSSLELGDSALYFCASSVGLLRSDSPGRNTIYFGEGSWLTVV.

This clone occurred many times. The read ends 3 residues before the CDR3 terminus; that terminus is restored from the germline J gene. This chain uses TRBV18 with TRBJ2-3, with TRBD1 identical over 9 bases. CDR3 length: 18 residues. CDR1 KGHSH and CDR2 LQKENI come from the germline V gene. Trimming took 2 bases from V and 7 from J; bases not matched to a gene: 16. CDR3 sequence: CASSPTKPGQGSRHTQYF. The part of the CDR3 DNA that was read is TGTGCCAGCTCACCAACGAAACCGGGACAGGGTTCGAGGCATACG.

Only a few counts were recorded for this clone. Sequencing ends 3 residues short of the CDR3 end; the germline J gene provides the rest. The rearrangement uses TRBV5-4 and TRBJ2-5; perhaps TRBD2 as D (6 bases). The germline CDR1 and CDR2 sequences are SGHNT and YYREEE (reference sequence). There are 14 residues in the CDR3. Trimming took 9 bases from V and 1 from J, leaving 16 bases between them. The sequenced CDR3 bases are TGTGCCATCTGGACTATGCCAATCCAAGAGACC. It yields the protein CAIWTMPIQET. The complete CDR3 sequence is CAIWTMPIQETQYF.

At least ten counts were recorded for this clone. Read data end 3 residues before the CDR3 end; the end is taken from the germline J gene. V is TRBV20-1 and J is TRBJ2-5; 9 bases are shared with TRBD2. The CDR3 contains 14 residues. The V gene end was trimmed by 6 bases and the J gene end by 3 bases; junction bases not matched to a gene: 8. Germline CDR1 is DFQATT and CDR2 is SNEGSKA (reference sequence). CDR3 loop: CSAERLAEKETQYF. CDR3 DNA, as far as it was read: TGCAGTGCCGAACGACTAGCGGAAAAAGAGACC.

This clone showed up many times. The CDR3 is cut off 3 residues early in the read; its end comes from the germline J gene. V gene TRBV7-2 combines with J gene TRBJ2-5; 7 bases line up with TRBD1. Per the germline V gene, CDR1 is SGHTA and CDR2 is FQGNSA. V trimming: 1 base; J trimming: 7 bases; junction bases outside the gene matches: 6. The CDR3 runs 14 residues. The CDR3: CASSLGQGRWTQYF. Partial CDR3 DNA: TGTGCCAGCAGCTTAGGACAGGGCCGTTGGACC.

This clone was seen ten or more times. The observed sequence ends 3 residues before the CDR3 terminus, with the missing tail filled in from the germline J gene. The V gene is TRBV30, the J gene TRBJ2-1; D is perhaps TRBD1 (5 bases). Trimming removed 4 bases from V and 5 bases from J, with 9 bases in between. This CDR3 contains 12 residues. The V gene's germline CDR1 is GTSNPN and CDR2 SVGIG (reference sequence). The sequenced part of the CDR3 DNA is TGTGCCTGGACCAGGGTCGACAATGAG. Amino acids: CAWTRVDNE. The CDR3 as a whole reads CAWTRVDNEQFF.

This clone was found many times. The read is 3 residues too short to cover the CDR3 end, so that end is filled in from the germline J gene. Other nucleotide sequences in the sample specify the same CDR3. This chain joins TRBV11-2 and TRBJ1-2; perhaps TRBD1 as D (6 bases). Germline lookup yields CDR1 SGHAT and CDR2 FQNNGV. This CDR3 has 13 residues. CDR3 DNA (partial): TGTGCCAGCAGACGGCGGGGGGGCGGGGGC. Amino acid sequence: CASRRRGGGG. The CDR3 in its entirety is CASRRRGGGGYTF.

Concerning this clone itself: The CDR3 extends 3 residues past the end of the read, so its final part is completed from the germline J gene. V is TRBV7-2 and J is TRBJ1-2; D gene uncertain. CDR3 length: 13 amino acids. In germline, CDR1 is SGHTA, CDR2 FQGNSA. With 5 bases removed from V and 5 bases from J, the gap between germline ends came to 12 bases. The CDR3 protein is CASSLGGPYGYTF. The covered CDR3 bases are TGTGCCAGCAGCCTCGGCGGGCCGTATGGC.

This clone has only a few counts. The DNA ends 3 residues before the CDR3 does, and the rest of the CDR3 is filled in from the germline J gene. The V and J genes are TRBV2 and TRBJ1-3; a weak D match, TRBD1 (6 bases). V was clipped by 4 bases and J by 0 bases, with 7 bases between them. Germline CDR1 SNHLY, CDR2 FYNNEI. The CDR3 is 14 residues long. CDR3 region: CASSVTGSGNTIYF. The DNA read from the CDR3 is TGTGCCAGCAGTGTGACAGGCTCTGGAAACACC.

This clone was seen at least ten times. The read finishes 3 residues shy of the CDR3 end, and the germline J gene is used to complete it. J is TRBJ2-1 and V is TRBV7-3; unclear D gene. This CDR3 comprises 13 residues. Trimming shortened V by 4 bases and J by 4 bases, and 8 bases separated the two germline ends. Looked up from germline, CDR1 is SGHTA and CDR2 is FQGTGA. The CDR3 region is CASSSVWYNEQFF. The CDR3 DNA, read in part, is TGTGCCAGCAGCTCAGTATGGTACAATGAG.

This clone was detected a few times. The read terminates 3 residues before the CDR3 end, so the remaining end is supplied by the germline J gene. This chain uses TRBV5-1 with TRBJ2-1; D uncertain. Between the trimmed V and J ends, which lost 7 bases and 1 base, there was a span of 12 bases. The CDR3 is made up of 14 amino acids. Germline CDR1 reads SGHRS; CDR2 reads YFSETQ. Partial CDR3 DNA: TGCGCCAGCCGCCCGGGTATTTCCTACAATGAG. Its protein product is CASRPGISYNE. The complete CDR3 reads CASRPGISYNEQFF.

Regarding this clone: The read terminates 3 residues ahead of where the CDR3 ends, so the germline J gene completes it. The chain joins TRBV30 to TRBJ1-2; the D is unclear. Germline lookup yields CDR1 GTSNPN and CDR2 SVGIG (reference sequence). The CDR3 is 13 residues long. The CDR3 DNA, read in part, is TGTGCCTGGAGTGTACGTGCAGGCTACGAC. This codes for CAWSVRAGYD. In full, the CDR3 is CAWSVRAGYDYTF.

In regard to this clone: The read finishes 3 residues shy of the CDR3 end, and the germline J gene is used to complete it. The chain has TRBV6-2 or TRBV6-3 and TRBJ1-2, with 7 bases identical to TRBD1. J gave up 4 bases and V 6 bases, and 11 bases lay outside the gene matches. The CDR3 totals 15 residues. Germline values: CDR1 MNHEY, CDR2 SVGEGT. CDR3 protein: CASRPEQQGFYGYTF. CDR3 DNA (partial): TGTGCCAGCAGGCCCGAACAACAGGGGTTCTATGGC.

This clone was counted at least ten times. Read data end 3 residues before the CDR3 end; the end is taken from the germline J gene. The chain carries TRBV7-9 and TRBJ2-1; D uncertain. Trimming took off 4 bases at V and 9 bases at J, with 13 bases between the two ends. Germline-derived CDR1 and CDR2 are SEHNR and FQNEAQ (reference sequence). This CDR3 has 13 residues. The CDR3 sequence is CASSSPSSREQFF. The CDR3 DNA, read in part, is TGTGCCAGCAGCTCCCCGTCTAGTCGTGAG. The variable domain in full, with the rest retrieved from reference TRBV7-9 and TRBJ2-1, is DTGVSQNPRHKITKRGQNVTFRCDPISEHNRLYWYRQTLGQGPEFLTYFQNEAQLEKSRLLSDRFSAERPKGSFSTLEIQRTEQGDSAMYLCASSSPSSREQFFGPGTRLTVL.

This clone has a count of ten or more. One end of the junction varies from germline; a read error may be responsible. Read data end 3 residues before the CDR3 end; the end is taken from the germline J gene. The chain has TRBV4-2 and TRBJ1-2; 7 nucleotides align to TRBD1. The germline V gene has CDR1 LGHNA and CDR2 YNFKEQ. The CDR3 totals 16 residues. The CDR3: CASSLDRAGGGDGYTF. Partial CDR3 DNA: TGCGCCAGCAGCCTTGACAGGGCCGGGGGTGGTGATGGC.

This clone occurred many times. The CDR3 goes on 3 residues after the read ends, and that part is filled in from the germline J gene. The rearrangement uses TRBV10-3 and TRBJ2-3; 11 bases line up with TRBD2. Germline lookup yields CDR1 ENHRY and CDR2 SYGVKD. J lost 3 bases, V lost 7 bases, and 9 bases had no gene match. The length of the CDR3 is 16 residues. This chain's CDR3 is CAIKLAGELRTDTQYF. The sequenced CDR3 bases are TGTGCCATCAAACTAGCGGGAGAGCTGAGAACAGATACG.

At least ten counts were recorded for this clone. The read stops 3 residues short of the end of the CDR3; the missing end is completed from the germline J gene. This sequence joins TRBV5-4 and TRBJ2-1; 7 bases match TRBD1. The CDR3 spans 15 residues. The germline gives CDR1 SGHNT, CDR2 YYREEE (reference sequence). The V and J ends lost 1 base and 2 bases, in that order; junction bases with no gene match: 3. The CDR3 here is CASSLNRGAYNEQFF. The part of the CDR3 DNA that was read is TGTGCCAGCAGCTTGAACAGGGGTGCCTACAATGAG.

There are many counts of this clone. The DNA read from the CDR3 is TGTGCCAGCAGTGACGCAGGGTCTGGGGCCAACGTC. Encoded protein: CASSDAGSGANV. The complete CDR3 sequence is CASSDAGSGANVLTF. The genes are TRBV6-1 and TRBJ2-6, with D perhaps matching TRBD1 (5 bases). The read ends 3 residues shy of where the CDR3 ends; the end is completed using the germline J gene. This CDR3 spans 15 amino acids. V shed 3 bases and J shed 1 base, with 7 bases lying between them. CDR1 and CDR2 from the germline V gene are MNHNS and SASEGT.

The table lists this clone with many counts. A read error may account for a junction end that differs from germline. The read ends 3 residues before the CDR3 terminus; that terminus is restored from the germline J gene. The chain links TRBV4-2 to TRBJ2-3; D might be TRBD1 (5 bases). Germline lookup yields CDR1 LGHNA and CDR2 YNFKEQ. This CDR3 spans 13 amino acids. This CDR3 is CASSTRVTDTQYF. The CDR3 bases that were read are TGCGCCAGCAGCACCAGGGTTACAGATACG.

This clone was counted many times. The CDR3 end falls 3 residues outside the read, so it is completed with the germline J gene. The chain links TRBV9 to TRBJ2-6; TRBD1 matches at 10 bases. The CDR3 extends over 17 amino acids. With V trimmed by 4 bases and J by 4 bases, 8 bases remained unmatched. Germline CDR1 SGDLS, CDR2 YYNGEE. The CDR3 reads CASSLRQGASGANVLTF. CDR3 DNA (partial): TGTGCCAGCAGCCTAAGACAGGGGGCTTCGGGGGCCAACGTC.

At least ten counts were recorded for this clone. The read stops 3 residues short of the end of the CDR3; the missing end is completed from the germline J gene. This chain connects TRBV7-3 to TRBJ2-3, with TRBD2 as a possible D gene (5 bases). The V gene lost 1 base and the J gene lost 0 bases, with 8 bases spanning the gap. Germline CDR1 reads SGHTA; CDR2 reads FQGTGA. This CDR3 has 15 amino acids. The CDR3 sequence is CASSLNAGSTDTQYF. The DNA read from the CDR3 is TGTGCCAGCAGCTTAAATGCGGGTAGCACAGATACG.

This clone was counted between two and nine times. A much bigger clone sits one base away, suggesting this may be a read error. The read ends 3 residues early relative to the CDR3; the germline J gene fills the gap. The V gene is TRBV19, the J gene TRBJ2-2; a possible D gene is TRBD1 (5 bases). The CDR3 has 14 amino acids. The germline CDR1 and CDR2 sequences are LNHDA and SQIVND (reference sequence). CDR3 amino acids: CASSSYSGANVLFF. The CDR3 bases that were read are TGTGCCAGTAGTTCGTATTCTGGGGCCAACGTG. The full variable domain, its missing parts supplied by reference TRBV19 and TRBJ2-2, is DGGITQSPKYLFRKEGQNVTLSCEQNLNHDAMYWYRQDPGQGLRLIYYSQIVNDFQKGDIAEGYSVSREKKESFPLTVTSAQKNPTAFYLCASSSYSGANVLFFGEGSRLTVL.